These 18 T cell receptor beta chains were sequenced from one sample in a study of T cell changes during pregnancy in multiple sclerosis. The method was immunoSEQ multiplex PCR; TCRdb's version includes in-frame clones alone and lacks a portion of them. Here the sample spans some 64,000 clones, over 80% being singletons. The sample was peripheral blood, taken in the first trimester of pregnancy. The receptors shown here come from a female donor with multiple sclerosis, enrolled in a pregnancy study.

The CDR3: CASSRQGPYEQYF. CDR3 nucleotides: TGTGCCAGCAGCCGACAGGGACCCTACGAGCAGTACTTC. V is TRBV11-1 and J is TRBJ2-7, with 7 nucleotides matching TRBD1. This CDR3 is 13 amino acids long. The germline gives CDR1 SGHAT, CDR2 FQDESV (reference sequence). Germline trimming cut 5 bases from V and 2 bases from J; bases unmatched to any gene: 3.

The V call is TRBV25-1, the J call TRBJ2-5, with TRBD2 matching over 9 bases. The germline V gene encodes CDR1 MGHDK and CDR2 SYGVNS. The CDR3 runs 14 residues. V was pared by 5 bases and J by 4 bases, with 5 bases of the junction left unmatched. CDR3 region: CASSLAGVGETQYF. The CDR3, as DNA: TGTGCCAGCAGTTTAGCGGGGGTGGGAGAGACCCAGTACTTC.

This clone is a singleton in its sample. The chain couples TRBV5-1 to TRBJ2-1; 8 nucleotides align to TRBD2. Trimming took 0 bases from V and 5 from J; bases not matched to a gene: 4. The CDR3 consists of 15 residues. CDR1 is SGHRS and CDR2 is YFSETQ in the germline V gene. CDR3 sequence reads: CASSLAGRANNEQFF. The CDR3 bases are TGCGCCAGCAGCTTGGCCGGGAGGGCCAACAATGAGCAGTTCTTC. Using reference TRBV5-1 and TRBJ2-1 for the parts outside the CDR3, the full variable domain is KAGVTQTPRYLIKTRGQQVTLSCSPISGHRSVSWYQQTPGQGLQFLFEYFSETQRNKGNFPGRFSGRQFSNSRSEMNVSTLELGDSALYLCASSLAGRANNEQFFGPGTRLTVL.

This chain links TRBV4-3 with TRBJ1-4, with D possibly matching TRBD1 (6 bases). CDR3 length equals 13 residues. The germline V gene encodes CDR1 LGHNA and CDR2 YSLEER. Deletions cut 8 bases from V and 7 bases from J, with 14 bases between. The CDR3 is CASRGGAVEKLFF. The CDR3, as DNA: TGCGCCAGCCGGGGGGGGGCTGTTGAAAAACTGTTTTTT.

The V gene is TRBV7-2, the J gene TRBJ2-1; 14 bases align to TRBD2. Losses at the gene ends were 5 bases for V and 9 bases for J; bases not matched to a gene: 15. There are 18 residues in the CDR3. Germline V CDR1 and CDR2: SGHTA, FQGNSA. Here the CDR3 DNA reads TGTGCCAGCAGCCCCCATTCTCGACTAGCGGGAGGGCCACTTGAGCAGTTCTTC. Translation: CASSPHSRLAGGPLEQFF.

This chain links TRBV6-1 with TRBJ2-1, with 11 nucleotides matching TRBD2. The CDR3 is 14 residues long. With V trimmed by 7 bases and J by 6 bases, 5 bases remained unmatched. Germline V gene lookup returns CDR1 MNHNS and CDR2 SASEGT. The CDR3 nucleotides read TGTGCCAGCACACATAGCGGGAGGGCCAATGAGCAGTTCTTC. Its protein is CASTHSGRANEQFF.

V is TRBV6-4 and J is TRBJ2-3, with TRBD1 matching over 7 bases. Per the germline V gene, CDR1 is MRHNA and CDR2 is SNTAGT. Unmatched junction bases numbered 3, after V lost 0 bases and J lost 3 bases. The length of the CDR3 is 15 residues. The CDR3 region has the DNA TGTGCCAGCAGTGACTCAGGGGGCGCGACAGATACGCAGTATTTT. Residues: CASSDSGGATDTQYF.

The CDR3 coding sequence is TGTGCCAGCAGCCCCCGGCAGAGACTAGCGGGAGAGGCGAACAATGAGCAGTTCTTC. It yields the protein CASSPRQRLAGEANNEQFF. This chain uses TRBV7-9 with TRBJ2-1; 12 nucleotides match TRBD2. Germline-derived CDR1 and CDR2 are SEHNR and FQNEAQ (reference sequence). Trimming took 5 bases from V and 5 from J; bases not matched to a gene: 16. The CDR3 loop spans 19 amino acids. Full variable domain (outside the CDR3, taken from reference TRBV7-9 and TRBJ2-1): DTGVSQNPRHKITKRGQNVTFRCDPISEHNRLYWYRQTLGQGPEFLTYFQNEAQLEKSRLLSDRFSAERPKGSFSTLEIQRTEQGDSAMYLCASSPRQRLAGEANNEQFFGPGTRLTVL.

The chain recombines TRBV7-9 with TRBJ2-7; TRBD1 matches 7 bases. V shed 4 bases and J 7 bases; nucleotides not matched to a gene: 10. Germline assignment: CDR1 SEHNR and CDR2 FQNEAQ (reference sequence). The CDR3 consists of 14 residues. The CDR3 spells CASSSRDRGVEQYF. The CDR3, as DNA: TGTGCCAGCAGCTCCCGGGACAGAGGTGTTGAGCAGTACTTC.

This chain uses TRBV27 with TRBJ1-2; possibly TRBD1 for D (6 bases). Trimming shortened V by 6 bases and J by 6 bases, and 11 bases separated the two germline ends. CDR1 is MNHEY, CDR2 SMNVEV, per germline (reference sequence). The CDR3 spans 12 residues. CDR3: CASSHPGDGYTF. The CDR3 bases are TGTGCCAGCAGCCACCCAGGGGATGGCTACACCTTC.

V usage is TRBV9 and J usage is TRBJ2-7, with D possibly TRBD1 on 5 matching bases. V shed 1 base and J shed 3 bases, with 17 bases lying between them. This CDR3 has 16 residues. Germline V gene lookup returns CDR1 SGDLS and CDR2 YYNGEE. The CDR3 nucleotides read TGTGCCAGCAGCGTAAGCTTGACAGCGAGAGGCTACGAGCAGTACTTC. It specifies CASSVSLTARGYEQYF.

The V gene is TRBV7-6, the J gene TRBJ2-2; 7 positions agree with TRBD1. This CDR3 spans 14 amino acids. From germline, CDR1 is SGHVS and CDR2 FNYEAQ. Trimming removed 7 bases from V and 4 bases from J; junction bases left unmatched: 6. CDR3 loop: CASNMGQTTGELFF. The DNA of the CDR3 is TGTGCCAGCAACATGGGACAGACCACCGGGGAGCTGTTTTTT.

The genes are TRBV6-1 and TRBJ2-5; TRBD1 might be the D (6 bases). The V end lost 8 bases, the J end lost 5 bases, and 18 bases lay between the germline ends. This CDR3 spans 14 amino acids. CDR1 and CDR2 from the germline V gene are MNHNS and SASEGT. The DNA for the CDR3 is TGTGCCAGCCTTAGTCTTGACAGGTCGGAGACCCAGTACTTC. It yields the protein CASLSLDRSETQYF.

This clone is classed as medium-sized. The chain combines TRBV4-3 with TRBJ1-5; the D gene is possibly TRBD1 (5 bases). There are 16 residues in the CDR3. V was pared by 2 bases and J by 7 bases, with 18 bases between. Germline assignment: CDR1 LGHNA and CDR2 YSLEER. CDR3 sequence reads: CASSQTIETGHQPQHF. CDR3 DNA sequence: TGCGCCAGCAGCCAAACTATCGAAACAGGCCACCAGCCCCAGCATTTT.

The chain employs TRBV28 and TRBJ1-3, with D maybe TRBD1 (6 bases). V lost 6 bases and J lost 5, with 11 bases in between. Germline CDR1 and CDR2: MDHEN and SYDVKM. The CDR3 covers 13 residues. CDR3 residues: CASRPTGRNTIYF. As DNA, the CDR3 is TGTGCCAGCAGGCCTACAGGGAGAAACACCATATATTTT.

The chain couples TRBV6-6 to TRBJ1-5; possibly TRBD1 for D (5 bases). Germline values: CDR1 MNHNY, CDR2 SVGAGI (reference sequence). The CDR3 is 14 residues long. The V end lost 7 bases, the J end lost 3 bases, and 13 bases lay between the germline ends. The CDR3 protein is CASTRGGDNQPQHF. CDR3 in DNA: TGTGCCAGCACGCGGGGGGGGGACAATCAGCCCCAGCATTTT.

V gene TRBV11-2 combines with J gene TRBJ1-3; TRBD1 agrees at 7 bases. Trimming took 6 bases from V and 0 from J; bases not matched to a gene: 5. Germline CDR1 is SGHAT and CDR2 is FQNNGV. The CDR3 is 15 amino acids. The CDR3 region is CASRVTGSSGNTIYF. The CDR3 DNA is TGTGCCAGCAGAGTGACAGGGTCCTCTGGAAACACCATATATTTT.

In its sample, this clone was seen once. This sequence joins TRBV7-3 and TRBJ2-1; 8 bases are shared with TRBD2. The trim removed 5 bases at V and 6 bases at J, leaving 12 bases unmatched. The V gene's germline CDR1 is SGHTA and CDR2 FQGTGA. The CDR3 has 16 amino acids. CDR3 DNA: TGTGCCAGCAGCCCGACCGGGGGACTAGGTTCCAATGAGCAGTTCTTC. Its protein product is CASSPTGGLGSNEQFF.